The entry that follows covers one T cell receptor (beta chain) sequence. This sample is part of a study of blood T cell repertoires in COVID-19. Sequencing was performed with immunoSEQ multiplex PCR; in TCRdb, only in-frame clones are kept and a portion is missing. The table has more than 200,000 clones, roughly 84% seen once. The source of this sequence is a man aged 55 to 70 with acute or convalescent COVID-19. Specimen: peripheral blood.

The CDR3 nucleotides read TGCGCCAGCAGCCAAGCAGGTGGCAGTCCTTTGTGGAACACTGAAGCTTTCTTT. Protein: CASSQAGGSPLWNTEAFF. The chain employs TRBV4-3 and TRBJ1-1; no definite D call. V lost 1 base and J 1 base, leaving 19 bases between the germline ends. The CDR3 covers 18 residues. Per the germline V gene, CDR1 is LGHNA and CDR2 is YSLEER.